The 17 T cell receptor beta chains below all came from one sample that was sequenced in a study of OX40 agonist ivuxolimab in advanced cancers. Libraries were made using the immunoSEQ multiplex PCR assay. TCRdb limited this immuneACCESS table to in-frame rearrangements with V and J called. A share of clones is missing; checked studies link under half to unresolved V genes, and the rest is unexplained. Across this sample there are tens of thousands of clones, with 70% to 90% seen only once. The ten largest clones capture around 0.99% of the sample. Material: CD4+ or CD8+ T cells sorted from blood, obtained in a trial of the OX40 agonist ivuxolimab. These receptors were obtained from an adult with an advanced solid tumor such as melanoma, head and neck, liver or kidney cancer.

This rearrangement joins TRBV7-2 to TRBJ2-1; D may be TRBD2 (5 bases). Trimming shortened V by 5 bases and J by 4 bases, and 18 bases separated the two germline ends. Germline values: CDR1 SGHTA, CDR2 FQGNSA. This CDR3 is built from 16 residues. The CDR3 bases are TGTGCCAGCAGCGGACGGACTTTTAAGGGATACAATGAGCAGTTCTTC. It yields the protein CASSGRTFKGYNEQFF.

The CDR3 protein is CASSPLQETQYF. The CDR3, as DNA: TGTGCCAGCAGTCCGCTCCAAGAGACCCAGTACTTC. The chain is built from TRBV27 and TRBJ2-5; D uncertain. There are 12 residues in the CDR3. CDR1 and CDR2 (germline): MNHEY, SMNVEV (reference sequence). V lost 5 bases and J 1 base, leaving 5 bases between the germline ends.

Written as DNA, the CDR3 is TGCGCCAGCAGCTCCCGGGGACAGAGCTCCTACGAGCAGTACTTC. Its protein is CASSSRGQSSYEQYF. V is TRBV5-1 and J is TRBJ2-7, with 7 bases matching TRBD1. Germline V gene lookup returns CDR1 SGHRS and CDR2 YFSETQ. This CDR3 is 15 amino acids long. The V segment lost 3 bases and the J segment 0 bases; nucleotides outside the gene matches: 6.

V gene TRBV7-6 combines with J gene TRBJ2-7; 8 bases align to TRBD2. Germline V gene lookup returns CDR1 SGHVS and CDR2 FNYEAQ. This CDR3 has 14 residues. The trim removed 2 bases at V and 3 bases at J, leaving 3 bases unmatched. The CDR3 protein is CASSLISGSYEQYF. CDR3 DNA: TGTGCCAGCAGCTTAATCAGCGGGAGCTACGAGCAGTACTTC.

The chain employs TRBV18 and TRBJ1-4; 8 nucleotides align to TRBD1. The ends lost 4 bases at V and 1 base at J; junction bases unmatched: 5. This CDR3 is built from 16 residues. Looked up from germline, CDR1 is KGHSH and CDR2 is LQKENI. The CDR3 loop reads CASSLGQGGTNEKLFF. The CDR3 nucleotides are TGTGCCAGCTCACTCGGACAGGGTGGAACTAATGAAAAACTGTTTTTT.

The rearrangement links TRBV6-1 to TRBJ1-4; TRBD1 matches 9 bases. CDR1 MNHNS and CDR2 SASEGT come from the germline V gene. The CDR3 is 15 amino acids. Trimming at V came to 6 bases and at J to 6 bases, leaving 8 bases not matched to a gene. The CDR3 nucleotides read TGTGCCAGCAGAGGGTCGGGACAGGGACATGAAAAACTGTTTTTT. Translated, it gives CASRGSGQGHEKLFF.

The chain employs TRBV10-2 and TRBJ2-5; 8 bases fit TRBD1. The CDR3 is 14 residues long. Trimming at V came to 2 bases and at J to 5 bases, leaving 4 bases not matched to a gene. Germline CDR1 WSHSY, CDR2 SAAADI. CDR3 region: CASSEAGGRETQYF. The CDR3 DNA sequence: TGCGCCAGCAGTGAGGCAGGGGGCAGGGAGACCCAGTACTTC.

This rearrangement joins TRBV5-4 to TRBJ2-5; D is undetermined. The V end lost 1 base, the J end lost 1 base, and 8 bases lay between the germline ends. The germline V gene encodes CDR1 SGHNT and CDR2 YYREEE (reference sequence). This CDR3 is 14 amino acids long. In DNA, the CDR3 is TGTGCCAGCAGCTTGTTCTCCGCCCAAGAGACCCAGTACTTC. It codes for CASSLFSAQETQYF. The full variable domain, in which reference TRBV5-4 and TRBJ2-5 provide the parts outside the CDR3, is ETGVTQSPTHLIKTRGQQVTLRCSSQSGHNTVSWYQQALGQGPQFIFQYYREEENGRGNFPPRFSGLQFPNYSSELNVNALELDDSALYLCASSLFSAQETQYFGPGTRLLVL.

In this sample, this clone turned up once. The chain joins TRBV6-1 to TRBJ1-1, with 10 bases lining up with TRBD1. Germline CDR1 and CDR2: MNHNS and SASEGT. The CDR3 covers 15 residues. With 7 bases clipped from V and 7 bases from J, the junction kept 12 bases outside the gene matches. The CDR3 is CASITRDRGRFEAFF. The CDR3 nucleotides read TGTGCCAGCATTACCCGGGACAGGGGTCGTTTTGAAGCTTTCTTT.

In its sample, this clone was seen many times. This chain connects TRBV19 to TRBJ2-7; the match to TRBD2 covers 7 bases. This CDR3 region has 15 residues. The germline gives CDR1 LNHDA, CDR2 SQIVND (reference sequence). Trimming at V came to 6 bases and at J to 3 bases, leaving 11 bases not matched to a gene. Here the CDR3 reads CASSPDRGGIYEQYF. CDR3 coding DNA: TGTGCCAGTAGCCCAGATCGCGGGGGTATCTACGAGCAGTACTTC.

The chain employs TRBV28 and TRBJ2-1; D is tentatively TRBD1 or TRBD2 (5 bases each). The CDR3 sequence is 16 residues long. From germline, CDR1 is MDHEN and CDR2 SYDVKM. V lost 6 bases and J 9 bases, leaving 24 bases between the germline ends. The CDR3 protein is CASSSPSGPIGLEQFF. For the CDR3, the DNA is TGTGCCAGCAGCTCACCCTCGGGGCCCATAGGTCTTGAGCAGTTCTTC.

The CDR3 here is CASSPGQEASPLHF. The CDR3, as DNA: TGTGCCAGCAGCCCGGGACAGGAGGCATCACCCCTCCACTTT. The J gene is TRBJ1-6, the V gene TRBV9, with TRBD1 matching 8 bases. The germline gives CDR1 SGDLS, CDR2 YYNGEE. V shed 4 bases, J shed 10 bases, and the junction held 7 bases outside the gene matches. CDR3 length equals 14 residues. The whole variable domain, filled in from reference TRBV9 and TRBJ1-6, reads DSGVTQTPKHLITATGQRVTLRCSPRSGDLSVYWYQQSLDQGLQFLIQYYNGEERAKGNILERFSAQQFPDLHSELNLSSLELGDSALYFCASSPGQEASPLHFGNGTRLTVT.

The chain has TRBV6-6 and TRBJ2-7, with 7 nucleotides matching TRBD2. Looked up from germline, CDR1 is MNHNY and CDR2 is SVGAGI (reference sequence). The CDR3 totals 14 residues. Trimming at V came to 5 bases and at J to 2 bases, leaving 6 bases not matched to a gene. This chain's CDR3 is CASSPTSVTYEQYF. In DNA, the CDR3 is TGTGCCAGCAGTCCTACTAGCGTCACCTACGAGCAGTACTTC.

The chain is built from TRBV5-5 and TRBJ1-4, with D hard to call. Trimming pared 4 bases from V and 10 bases from J, leaving 11 bases between. This CDR3 comprises 12 residues. Germline loops: CDR1 SGHKS, CDR2 YYEKEE (reference sequence). CDR3 amino acids: CASSPRVGKLFF. The CDR3 DNA sequence: TGTGCCAGCAGCCCTCGGGTGGGAAAACTGTTTTTT.

This chain joins TRBV5-5 and TRBJ2-5; D remains ambiguous. The CDR3 consists of 14 residues. V gave up 9 bases and J gave up 3 bases, with 18 bases separating them. The germline V gene encodes CDR1 SGHKS and CDR2 YYEKEE (reference sequence). The CDR3 DNA reads TGTGCCACCTTCTCTAATGTTCCCGAAGAGACCCAGTACTTC. Its translation is CATFSNVPEETQYF. The entire variable domain, with the rest obtained from reference TRBV5-5 and TRBJ2-5, is as follows: DAGVTQSPTHLIKTRGQQVTLRCSPISGHKSVSWYQQVLGQGPQFIFQYYEKEERGRGNFPDRFSARQFPNYSSELNVNALLLGDSALYLCATFSNVPEETQYFGPGTRLLVL.

The chain joins TRBV14 to TRBJ1-2, with TRBD1 matching 10 bases. Germline V gene lookup returns CDR1 SGHDN and CDR2 FVKESK. This CDR3 has 13 amino acids. Germline trimming cut 4 bases from V and 7 bases from J; bases unmatched to any gene: 3. In nucleotides, the CDR3 is TGTGCCAGCAGCCGGGACAGGGGAAGTGGCTACACCTTC. It codes for CASSRDRGSGYTF.

The chain uses TRBV15 and TRBJ2-1, with TRBD1 identical over 7 bases. The CDR3 loop spans 14 amino acids. Per germline, CDR1 LNHNV and CDR2 YYDKDF (reference sequence). V was clipped by 0 bases and J by 10 bases; unmatched bases: 6. CDR3 amino acids: CATSRDQGGSEQFF. The CDR3 nucleotides read TGTGCCACCAGCAGAGATCAAGGGGGCAGCGAGCAGTTCTTC.